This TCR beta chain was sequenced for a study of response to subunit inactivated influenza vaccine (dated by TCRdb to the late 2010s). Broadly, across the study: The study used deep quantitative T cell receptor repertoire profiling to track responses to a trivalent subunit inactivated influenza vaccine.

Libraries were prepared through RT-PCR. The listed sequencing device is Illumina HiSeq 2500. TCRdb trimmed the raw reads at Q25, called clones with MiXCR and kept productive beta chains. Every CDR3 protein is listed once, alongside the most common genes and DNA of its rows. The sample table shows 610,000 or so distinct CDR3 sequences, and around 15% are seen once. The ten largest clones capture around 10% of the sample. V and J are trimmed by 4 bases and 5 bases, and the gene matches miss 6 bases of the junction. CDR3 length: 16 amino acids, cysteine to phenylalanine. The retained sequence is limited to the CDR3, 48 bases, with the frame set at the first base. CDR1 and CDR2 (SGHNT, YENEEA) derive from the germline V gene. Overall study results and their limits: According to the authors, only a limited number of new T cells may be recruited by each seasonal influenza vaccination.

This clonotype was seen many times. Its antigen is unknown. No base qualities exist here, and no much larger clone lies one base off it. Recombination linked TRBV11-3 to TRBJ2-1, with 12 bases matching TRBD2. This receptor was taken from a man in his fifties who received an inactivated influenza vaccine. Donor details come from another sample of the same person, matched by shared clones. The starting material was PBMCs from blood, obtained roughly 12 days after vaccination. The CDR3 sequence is CASSSRTSGNHNEQFF. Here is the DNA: TGTGCCAGCAGCTCCCGGACTAGCGGGAACCACAATGAGCAGTTCTTC. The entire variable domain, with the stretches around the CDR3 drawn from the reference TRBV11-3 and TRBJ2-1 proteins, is EAGVVQSPRYKIIEKKQPVAFWCNPISGHNTLYWYLQNLGQGPELLIRYENEEAVDDSQLPKDRFSAERLKGVDSTLKIQPAELGDSAVYLCASSSRTSGNHNEQFFGPGTRLTVL.